Listed here are 30 T cell receptor beta chains from one sample, sequenced in a study of cytomegalovirus exposure and HLA in healthy donors. The PCR used 60 Vbeta and 13 Jbeta primers. Sequencing was performed with immunoSEQ multiplex PCR; in TCRdb, only in-frame clones are kept and a portion is missing. The profile covers hundreds of thousands of clones, with 82% appearing a single time and about 0.58% taken by the ten largest. The sample taken for sequencing was PBMCs. Receptors originate from a woman aged 40 to 49 in good health and CMV-seronegative.

The chain is built from TRBV11-3 and TRBJ2-7; TRBD1 agrees at 7 bases. In germline, CDR1 is SGHNT, CDR2 YENEEA. Trimming at V came to 5 bases and at J to 4 bases, leaving 8 bases not matched to a gene. This CDR3 contains 14 residues. The CDR3 DNA sequence: TGTGCCAGCAGCGCTCCCTTACAGGGGTACGAGCAGTACTTC. Amino acids: CASSAPLQGYEQYF.

This clone has a handful of counts. This chain connects TRBV6-6 to TRBJ1-1; D uncertain. Germline CDR1 MNHNY, CDR2 SVGAGI (reference sequence). CDR3 length: 12 residues. V was trimmed by 0 bases and J by 5 bases, leaving 4 bases between them. CDR3 sequence reads: CASSYSLTEAFF. CDR3 DNA: TGTGCCAGCAGTTACTCTCTGACTGAAGCTTTCTTT.

This rearrangement joins TRBV5-6 to TRBJ2-7; 10 bases line up with TRBD1. The ends lost 5 bases at V and 2 bases at J; junction bases unmatched: 4. CDR3 length: 14 amino acids. Germline V gene data show CDR1 as SGHDT and CDR2 as YYEEEE. The CDR3 sequence is CASRRQGAPYEQYF. Written as DNA, the CDR3 is TGTGCCAGCAGGCGACAGGGGGCTCCCTACGAGCAGTACTTC. Full variable domain (remainder filled in from reference TRBV5-6 and TRBJ2-7): DAGVTQSPTHLIKTRGQQVTLRCSPKSGHDTVSWYQQALGQGPQFIFQYYEEEERQRGNFPDRFSGHQFPNYSSELNVNALLLGDSALYLCASRRQGAPYEQYFGPGTRLTVT.

This clone was seen a handful of times. The chain combines TRBV5-1 with TRBJ2-1, with 9 bases matching TRBD1. Germline V gene lookup returns CDR1 SGHRS and CDR2 YFSETQ. V lost 4 bases and J lost 5; bases outside the gene matches: 10. The CDR3 contains 16 residues. The CDR3 nucleotides are TGCGCCAGCAGCGGAACAGGGGGCGCTGGCGACAATGAGCAGTTCTTC. Translated, it gives CASSGTGGAGDNEQFF.

V is TRBV18 and J is TRBJ1-1; possible D gene TRBD1, 5 bases. The CDR3 totals 12 residues. Germline V gene lookup returns CDR1 KGHSH and CDR2 LQKENI. V was pared by 4 bases and J by 8 bases, with 11 bases between. CDR3 in amino acids: CASSQVDSEAFF. In nucleotides, the CDR3 is TGTGCCAGCTCACAAGTCGACAGCGAAGCTTTCTTT. The full variable domain, in which reference TRBV18 and TRBJ1-1 provide the parts outside the CDR3, is NAGVMQNPRHLVRRRGQEARLRCSPMKGHSHVYWYRQLPEEGLKFMVYLQKENIIDESGMPKERFSAEFPKEGPSILRIQQVVRGDSAAYFCASSQVDSEAFFGQGTRLTVV.

This clone was recorded once. The chain carries TRBV21-1 and TRBJ2-2; the listed D gene, TRBD2, was not tested against the DNA. TRBV21-1 is noted as a pseudogene. The CDR3 runs 16 residues. CDR3 sequence: CASRGGGRPNTGELFF. In nucleotides, the CDR3 is TGTGCCAGCAGGGGCGGGGGGCGGCCGAACACCGGGGAGCTGTTTTTT.

Here the CDR3 reads CASRQGLAGGPIVGTQYF. In nucleotides, the CDR3 is TGCGCCAGCAGACAGGGACTAGCGGGGGGTCCGATTGTCGGGACCCAGTACTTC. This chain uses TRBV5-1 with TRBJ2-5; TRBD2 matches at 15 bases. The trim removed 5 bases at V and 7 bases at J, leaving 15 bases unmatched. The CDR3 spans 18 residues. CDR1 and CDR2 (germline): SGHRS, YFSETQ.

The genes are TRBV2 and TRBJ1-4, with a weak D call TRBD1 (5 bases). V lost 7 bases to trimming and J lost 10 bases, with 19 bases between them. This CDR3 contains 14 residues. CDR1 is SNHLY and CDR2 is FYNNEI in the germline V gene. CDR3 bases: TGTGCCAGCACAAGGGACTGGGATGATGGAAAACTGTTTTTT. It specifies CASTRDWDDGKLFF. Full variable domain (remainder filled in from reference TRBV2 and TRBJ1-4): EPEVTQTPSHQVTQMGQEVILRCVPISNHLYFYWYRQILGQKVEFLVSFYNNEISEKSEIFDDQFSVERPDGSNFTLKIRSTKLEDSAMYFCASTRDWDDGKLFFGSGTQLSVL.

The genes are TRBV28 and TRBJ1-6, with D possibly TRBD1 on 6 matching bases. CDR1 and CDR2 from the germline V gene are MDHEN and SYDVKM. This CDR3 has 17 residues. V was clipped by 5 bases and J by 0 bases, with 14 bases between them. The CDR3 region has the DNA TGTGCCAGCAGTCAGAACAGGGCCCTCTCCTATAATTCACCCCTCCACTTT. Its protein is CASSQNRALSYNSPLHF.

This clone has just a few counts. The V and J genes are TRBV7-9 and TRBJ1-1; the D gene is possibly TRBD1 (6 bases). CDR3 length: 13 residues. From germline, CDR1 is SEHNR and CDR2 FQNEAQ (reference sequence). V was pared by 5 bases and J by 7 bases, with 14 bases between. The CDR3 spells CASSVTGFFEAFF. CDR3 coding DNA: TGTGCCAGCAGCGTCACAGGGTTCTTTGAAGCTTTCTTT.

This rearrangement joins TRBV18 to TRBJ2-3, with D perhaps TRBD1 (7 bases). V dropped 2 bases and J dropped 5 bases, with 17 bases sitting between them. The CDR3 contains 16 residues. The germline V gene has CDR1 KGHSH and CDR2 LQKENI. CDR3 residues: CASSPRMEGAGDTQYF. The CDR3 DNA follows: TGTGCCAGCTCACCAAGGATGGAGGGGGCAGGAGATACGCAGTATTTT.

The chain has TRBV5-6 and TRBJ1-1; D is uncertain. V was shortened by 4 bases and J by 1 base, with 23 bases between the two germline ends. The CDR3 contains 18 residues. CDR1 SGHDT and CDR2 YYEEEE come from the germline V gene. CDR3 amino acids: CASSPATPSIPQNTEAFF. In DNA form, the CDR3 reads TGTGCCAGCAGCCCAGCGACTCCCTCCATCCCACAGAACACTGAAGCTTTCTTT.

The J gene is TRBJ2-2, the V gene TRBV18; D unclear. Trimming shortened V by 2 bases and J by 1 base, and 11 bases separated the two germline ends. This CDR3 is built from 16 residues. From germline, CDR1 is KGHSH and CDR2 LQKENI. The CDR3 DNA follows: TGTGCCAGCTCACCAAAGAATCGGGTGAACACCGGGGAGCTGTTTTTT. It translates to CASSPKNRVNTGELFF.

A note on this clone: This specimen includes other DNA sequences encoding the same CDR3. CDR3 sequence reads: CASSVAGLGGYTF. The CDR3, as DNA: TGTGCCAGCAGCGTAGCAGGGCTTGGTGGCTACACCTTC. The chain carries TRBV9 and TRBJ1-2, with TRBD1 as a possible D gene (5 bases). This CDR3 region has 13 residues. Per the germline V gene, CDR1 is SGDLS and CDR2 is YYNGEE. V shed 0 bases and J shed 7 bases, with 10 bases lying between them.

This clone was observed once. The gene calls are TRBV18 and TRBJ1-5; D not certain. Germline loops: CDR1 KGHSH, CDR2 LQKENI. The CDR3 is 16 amino acids. Trimming left V 0 bases short and J 0 bases short, with 9 bases between. The CDR3 spells CASSPPQAYSNQPQHF. The CDR3 region has the DNA TGTGCCAGCTCACCACCGCAGGCTTATAGCAATCAGCCCCAGCATTTT.

This rearrangement joins TRBV5-1 to TRBJ2-7; tentative D call: TRBD1 (6 bases). Per the germline V gene, CDR1 is SGHRS and CDR2 is YFSETQ. Trimming left V 1 base short and J 4 bases short, with 18 bases between. The CDR3 extends over 16 amino acids. The CDR3 loop is CASSLSQDSLGYEQYF. DNA of the CDR3: TGCGCCAGCAGCTTGAGTCAGGACAGCCTGGGGTACGAGCAGTACTTC.

CDR3 residues: CASSTVGSLSEKLFF. CDR3 sequence (DNA): TGCGCCAGCAGCACCGTCGGGAGTCTGTCGGAAAAACTGTTTTTT. The V gene is TRBV5-1, the J gene TRBJ1-4, with D unclear. Per germline, CDR1 SGHRS and CDR2 YFSETQ. V was clipped by 4 bases and J by 8 bases, with 18 bases between them. This CDR3 has 15 amino acids.

The chain combines TRBV5-8 with TRBJ1-4; 7 bases match TRBD1. The trim removed 4 bases at V and 3 bases at J, leaving 3 bases unmatched. This CDR3 contains 14 residues. Germline values: CDR1 SGHTS, CDR2 YDEGEE. CDR3 sequence reads: CASSEGAANEKLFF. In nucleotides, the CDR3 is TGTGCCAGCAGCGAGGGGGCGGCTAATGAAAAACTGTTTTTT.

The chain employs TRBV28 and TRBJ1-2; 8 positions match TRBD1. CDR1 and CDR2 from the germline V gene are MDHEN and SYDVKM. J was trimmed by 3 bases and V by 6 bases; bases with no gene match: 3. This CDR3 spans 13 amino acids. The CDR3 bases are TGTGCCAGCAGGACAGGGGAACACTATGGCTACACCTTC. Protein product: CASRTGEHYGYTF.

V and J are TRBV6-1 and TRBJ2-3; D is possibly TRBD1 (5 bases). The CDR3 covers 17 residues. Per germline, CDR1 MNHNS and CDR2 SASEGT. The V and J ends lost 0 bases and 6 bases respectively, with 19 bases between them. CDR3 nucleotide sequence: TGTGCCAGCAGTGAAGCGCAACCGGCAGGGCGCCGGGATACGCAGTATTTT. Translating it yields CASSEAQPAGRRDTQYF.

The gene calls are TRBV27 and TRBJ2-1; TRBD1 aligns across 9 bases. The CDR3 is 13 amino acids. Germline V CDR1 and CDR2: MNHEY, SMNVEV (reference sequence). J gave up 8 bases and V 7 bases, and 6 bases lay outside the gene matches. The CDR3 DNA reads as TGTGCCAGCACTAAACAGGGGGCCGATGAGCAGTTCTTC. Translated, it gives CASTKQGADEQFF.

The chain has TRBV19 and TRBJ1-2; no definite D call. The length of the CDR3 is 13 residues. CDR1 is LNHDA, CDR2 SQIVND, per germline (reference sequence). Trimming cost V 4 bases and J 2 bases, with 8 bases left between them. The CDR3 protein is CASSRGANYGYTF. For the CDR3, the DNA is TGTGCCAGTAGTAGGGGAGCAAACTATGGCTACACCTTC.

The rearrangement joins TRBV4-3 to TRBJ1-5; D might be TRBD1 (5 bases). The CDR3 covers 15 residues. Trimming shortened V by 0 bases and J by 6 bases, and 12 bases separated the two germline ends. The germline gives CDR1 LGHNA, CDR2 YSLEER. For the CDR3, the DNA is TGCGCCAGCAGCCAAGACCGGACAAATGGTCAGCCCCAGCATTTT. Translated, it gives CASSQDRTNGQPQHF.

This sequence joins TRBV6-1 and TRBJ2-7, with a weak D call TRBD2 (5 bases). The CDR3 sequence is 14 residues long. Germline-derived CDR1 and CDR2 are MNHNS and SASEGT. V lost 4 bases, J lost 6 bases, and 16 bases lay in between. The CDR3 reads CASSASRRPSEQYF. DNA for the CDR3: TGTGCCAGCAGTGCATCCAGGAGGCCCTCCGAGCAGTACTTC.

This clone was seen only once. This chain uses TRBV5-4 with TRBJ2-3; 8 bases fit TRBD1. The CDR3 consists of 14 residues. The junction had 5 bases not matched to a gene; V was cut back by 6 bases and J by 2 bases. The germline V gene has CDR1 SGHNT and CDR2 YYREEE (reference sequence). The CDR3 DNA follows: TGTGCCAGCAAAAGGGACAGGCACACAGATACGCAGTATTTT. Its protein product is CASKRDRHTDTQYF.

This chain connects TRBV27 to TRBJ1-1; D is possibly TRBD1 (6 bases). Looked up from germline, CDR1 is MNHEY and CDR2 is SMNVEV (reference sequence). V lost 0 bases, J lost 7 bases, and 12 bases lay in between. This CDR3 has 14 amino acids. CDR3 residues: CASSLSYRENEAFF. CDR3 DNA: TGTGCCAGCAGTTTATCGTACAGGGAAAATGAAGCTTTCTTT.

This chain links TRBV5-1 with TRBJ2-3; 8 nucleotides agree with TRBD1. The V and J ends lost 4 bases and 4 bases, in that order; junction bases with no gene match: 8. Germline loops: CDR1 SGHRS, CDR2 YFSETQ. The CDR3 covers 15 residues. CDR3: CASSQGQEGADTQYF. For the CDR3, the DNA is TGCGCCAGCAGCCAGGGACAGGAGGGTGCAGATACGCAGTATTTT.

The rearrangement links TRBV19 to TRBJ2-1; 15 bases are a match to TRBD2. V lost 6 bases to trimming and J lost 6 bases; unmatched junction nucleotides: 6. The CDR3 contains 16 residues. Germline V gene sequence: CDR1 LNHDA, CDR2 SQIVND (reference sequence). As DNA, the CDR3 is TGTGCCAGTAGGCCTGGACTAGCGGGGGGGGGCAATGAGCAGTTCTTC. This encodes CASRPGLAGGGNEQFF.

CDR3 amino acids: CASTPGVDIGLEQYF. For the CDR3, the DNA is TGTGCCAGCACCCCCGGCGTGGACATAGGCCTCGAGCAGTACTTC. The chain couples TRBV6-1 to TRBJ2-7; maybe TRBD1 (5 bases). The V gene's germline CDR1 is MNHNS and CDR2 SASEGT. The CDR3 contains 15 residues. The V gene lost 7 bases and the J gene lost 6 bases, with 22 bases spanning the gap.

This sequence joins TRBV9 and TRBJ2-1, with 7 bases identical to TRBD1. The CDR3 is 14 amino acids. In germline, CDR1 is SGDLS, CDR2 YYNGEE. Trimming cost V 2 bases and J 8 bases; bases outside gene matches: 7. The CDR3 loop is CASSVRQGVDEQFF. The CDR3 DNA reads as TGTGCCAGCAGCGTCCGACAGGGAGTCGATGAGCAGTTCTTC.